A selection of T cell receptor beta chains follows, all from one sample in a study of T cells in Graves' hyperthyroidism and ophthalmopathy. TCRdb recomputed calls from the multiplex PCR reads with MiXCR, one row per CDR3 protein. In the table there are hundreds of thousands of distinct CDR3 sequences, about 24% of which are singletons. Sequencing used blood. All receptors derive from a woman aged 25-40 years with Graves' ophthalmopathy. The CDR3 runs from the conserved cysteine through the conserved F or W. D genes are given only for firm matches. Size tells how often a clone was seen (once, few, many) or the class of an expanded clone, and some rows leave it out.

J gene	V gene	clone size	D gene	CDR3 protein	CDR3 DNA
TRBJ1-1	TRBV20-1	many	NA	CSASPPDRDTEAFF	TGCAGTGCTAGTCCCCCTGATCGAGACACTGAAGCTTTCTTT
TRBJ1-2	TRBV30	once	NA	CAWRRQTTNYGYTF	TGTGCCTGGAGACGCCAGACCACTAACTATGGCTACACCTTC
TRBJ1-2	TRBV7-9	many	NA	CASSFSAINYGYTF	TGTGCCAGCAGCTTCTCAGCGATCAACTATGGCTACACCTTC
TRBJ1-1	TRBV12-3/TRBV12-4	few	NA	CASRSGHVNTEAFF	TGTGCCAGCAGATCGGGACATGTGAACACTGAAGCTTTCTTT
TRBJ1-3	TRBV6-1	many	TRBD1	CASSPRGPAGNTIYF	TGTGCCAGCAGCCCCAGGGGGCCTGCTGGAAACACCATATATTTT
TRBJ2-2	TRBV19	NA	TRBD1	CASSDGQGGSGELFF	TGTGCCAGTAGTGATGGACAGGGGGGGTCCGGGGAGCTGTTTTTT
TRBJ1-2	TRBV6-5	NA	NA	CASSYSSGLGYGYTF	TGTGCCAGCAGTTACTCGTCGGGGTTAGGCTATGGCTACACCTTC
TRBJ1-2	TRBV6-1	NA	NA	CASSESLGYTF	TGTGCCAGCAGTGAGTCCTTAGGCTACACCTTC
TRBJ1-1	TRBV3-1	few	TRBD1	CASSQKAGGRSNTEAFF	TGTGCCAGCAGCCAAAAGGCAGGGGGCCGATCGAACACTGAAGCTTTCTTT
TRBJ1-1	TRBV11-2	many	NA	CASSFSGRGTEAFF	TGTGCCAGCAGCTTCTCGGGAAGAGGCACTGAAGCTTTCTTT
TRBJ1-1	TRBV12-3/TRBV12-4	few	NA	CASSLGWRAFF	TGTGCCAGCAGTTTAGGCTGGCGGGCTTTCTTT
TRBJ1-1	TRBV15	many	TRBD1	CATSRVQGAGEAFF	TGTGCCACCAGCAGGGTCCAGGGGGCAGGGGAAGCTTTCTTT
TRBJ2-7	TRBV12-3/TRBV12-4	NA	TRBD1	CASSSDRGRHYEQYF	TGTGCCAGCAGTTCGGACAGGGGGAGGCACTACGAGCAGTACTTC
TRBJ1-2	TRBV6-1	many	NA	CASSLLRDDYGYTF	TGTGCCAGCAGTCTGCTCCGGGACGACTATGGCTACACCTTC
TRBJ2-7	TRBV25-1	many	NA	CASSEGEAEAYEQYF	TGTGCCAGCAGTGAGGGGGAAGCGGAGGCCTACGAGCAGTACTTC
TRBJ2-4	TRBV3-1	NA	NA	CASSPGTDGTKNIQYF	TGTGCCAGCAGCCCCGGGACGGATGGAACCAAAAACATTCAGTACTTC
TRBJ1-1	TRBV2	NA	NA	CASSEEGGLKAFF	TGTGCCAGCAGTGAAGAAGGGGGATTAAAAGCTTTCTTT
TRBJ1-2	TRBV30	many	TRBD1	CAWSVRGDSGYTF	TGTGCCTGGAGTGTACGGGGGGACAGTGGCTACACCTTC
TRBJ2-7	TRBV15	NA	NA	CATSRDLLASSYEQYF	TGTGCCACCAGCAGAGATCTCTTGGCCAGCTCCTACGAGCAGTACTTC
TRBJ1-2	TRBV12-3/TRBV12-4	few	NA	CASSFGPKGGYTF	TGTGCCAGCAGTTTCGGACCAAAAGGAGGCTACACCTTC
TRBJ1-1	TRBV11-2	many	NA	CASSLGGDLNTEAFF	TGTGCCAGCAGCTTAGGAGGGGACTTGAACACTGAAGCTTTCTTT
TRBJ2-5	TRBV6-2/TRBV6-3	many	NA	CASLGRMNQETQYF	TGTGCCAGCCTGGGACGTATGAACCAAGAGACCCAGTACTTC
TRBJ2-4	TRBV30	NA	NA	CAWSPPSYIQYF	TGTGCCTGGAGCCCCCCTTCATACATTCAGTACTTC
TRBJ2-7	TRBV4-2	many	TRBD2	CASSQLAGESYEQYF	TGTGCCAGCAGCCAGCTAGCGGGGGAGTCCTACGAGCAGTACTTC
TRBJ2-7	TRBV28	NA	NA	CASRPPGTATYEQYF	TGTGCCAGCAGGCCCCCGGGAACAGCGACCTACGAGCAGTACTTC
TRBJ1-2	TRBV5-5	few	NA	CASSVQGLIGGYTF	TGTGCCAGCAGCGTGCAGGGATTGATTGGGGGCTACACCTTC
TRBJ1-5	TRBV15	NA	NA	CATSREPLGEGRTQPQHF	TGTGCCACCAGCAGAGAACCCCTTGGGGAGGGACGTACTCAGCCCCAGCATTTT
TRBJ1-5	TRBV18	many	TRBD1	CASSPLTGASNQPQHF	TGTGCCAGCTCACCATTGACAGGGGCCAGCAATCAGCCCCAGCATTTT
TRBJ1-3	TRBV12-3/TRBV12-4	NA	NA	CASGVTGSGNTIYF	TGTGCCAGCGGGGTGACAGGCTCTGGAAACACCATATATTTT
TRBJ2-2	TRBV10-3	many	NA	CAISDPATTNTGELFF	TGTGCCATCAGTGATCCTGCTACAACGAACACCGGGGAGCTGTTTTTT
TRBJ2-7	TRBV3-1	many	TRBD2	CASSQDNGGGYVSSYEQYF	TGTGCCAGCAGCCAAGATAACGGCGGGGGGTACGTCTCCTCCTACGAGCAGTACTTC